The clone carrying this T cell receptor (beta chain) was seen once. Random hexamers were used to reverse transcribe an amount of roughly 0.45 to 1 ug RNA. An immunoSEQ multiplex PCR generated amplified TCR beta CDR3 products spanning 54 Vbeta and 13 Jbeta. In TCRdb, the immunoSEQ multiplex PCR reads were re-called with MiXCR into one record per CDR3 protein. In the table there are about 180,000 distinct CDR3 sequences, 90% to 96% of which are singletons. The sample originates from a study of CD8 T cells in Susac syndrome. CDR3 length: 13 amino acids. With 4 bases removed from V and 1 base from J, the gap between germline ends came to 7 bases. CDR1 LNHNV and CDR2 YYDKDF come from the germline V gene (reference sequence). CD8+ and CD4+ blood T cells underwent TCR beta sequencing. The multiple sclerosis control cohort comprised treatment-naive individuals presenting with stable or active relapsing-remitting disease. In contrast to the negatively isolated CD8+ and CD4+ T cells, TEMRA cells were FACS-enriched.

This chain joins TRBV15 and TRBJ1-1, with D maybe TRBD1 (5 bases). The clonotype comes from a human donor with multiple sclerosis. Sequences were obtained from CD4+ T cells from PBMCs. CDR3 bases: TGTGCCACCAGCAAAGGGGAGAACACTGAAGCTTTCTTT. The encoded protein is CATSKGENTEAFF.